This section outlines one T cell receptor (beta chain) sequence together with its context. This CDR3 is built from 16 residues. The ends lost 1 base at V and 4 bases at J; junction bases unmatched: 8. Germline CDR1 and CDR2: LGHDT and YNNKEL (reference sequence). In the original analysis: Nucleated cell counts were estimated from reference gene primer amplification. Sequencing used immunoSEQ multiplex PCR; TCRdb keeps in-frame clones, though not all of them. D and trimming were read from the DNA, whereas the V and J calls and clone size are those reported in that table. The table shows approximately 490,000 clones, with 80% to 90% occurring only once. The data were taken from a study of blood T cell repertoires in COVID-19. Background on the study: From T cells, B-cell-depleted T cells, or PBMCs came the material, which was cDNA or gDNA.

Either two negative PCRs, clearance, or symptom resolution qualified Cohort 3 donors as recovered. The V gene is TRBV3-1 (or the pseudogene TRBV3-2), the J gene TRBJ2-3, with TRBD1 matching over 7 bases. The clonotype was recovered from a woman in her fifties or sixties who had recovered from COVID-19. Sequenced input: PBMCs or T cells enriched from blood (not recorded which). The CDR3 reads CASSQGNRGHPDTQYF. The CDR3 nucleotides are TGTGCCAGCAGCCAAGGAAACAGGGGTCACCCAGATACGCAGTATTTT.